Below are 16 T cell receptor beta chains sequenced from a single sample in a study of human T cells and chemical hapten exposure. Time point: patch test 3, about 24 weeks after DPC sensitization. The sample's treatment: therapeutic diphenylcyclopropenone sensitization with weekly scalp DPC. TCRdb fed the RACE reads into MiXCR, producing one record per CDR3 protein. Of tens of thousands of distinct CDR3 sequences in the sample, around 10% were seen once. The sequenced sample was whole blood, obtained in connection with sensitization to the hapten diphenylcyclopropenone (DPC). The receptors shown here come from a woman in her forties or fifties with alopecia areata. Some clones in this sample may be carry-over from other donors' samples.

The chain couples TRBV3-1 to TRBJ2-2, with D perhaps matching TRBD2 (5 bases). The V and J ends lost 3 bases and 1 base respectively, with 12 bases between them. The CDR3 totals 16 residues. Germline values: CDR1 LGHDT, CDR2 YNNKEL (reference sequence). The CDR3 loop reads CASSHERYLNTGELFF. CDR3 nucleotide sequence: TGTGCCAGCAGCCACGAGCGGTACTTGAACACCGGGGAGCTGTTTTTT.

The chain links TRBV10-2 to TRBJ1-5; D is perhaps TRBD1 (5 bases). V was pared by 7 bases and J by 4 bases, with 14 bases between. Looked up from germline, CDR1 is WSHSY and CDR2 is SAAADI. The CDR3 loop spans 14 amino acids. The DNA of the CDR3 is TGCGCCAGCAACTCACGGGGACTTAATCAGCCCCAGCATTTT. Its protein is CASNSRGLNQPQHF.

This clonotype was detected many times. The J gene is TRBJ2-3, the V gene TRBV28; D gene ambiguous. The CDR3 runs 13 residues. Germline V CDR1 and CDR2: MDHEN, SYDVKM. The V end was cut by 2 bases, the J end by 5 bases, with 8 bases between. The CDR3 sequence: CASSLLSRDTQYF. The CDR3 DNA reads TGTGCCAGCAGTTTACTATCGCGAGATACGCAGTATTTT.

J is TRBJ1-4 and V is TRBV20-1; 7 bases map to TRBD1. The ends lost 2 bases at V and 5 bases at J; junction bases unmatched: 8. The CDR3 has 15 residues. Looked up from germline, CDR1 is DFQATT and CDR2 is SNEGSKA (reference sequence). The CDR3: CSARSPRGDNEKLFF. CDR3 nucleotides: TGCAGTGCTAGATCACCCAGGGGGGACAATGAAAAACTGTTTTTT.

This clonotype came up many times. The V call is TRBV6-5, the J call TRBJ1-1; D is uncertain. CDR3 length: 14 residues. Germline loops: CDR1 MNHEY, CDR2 SVGAGI. Trimming removed 6 bases at V and 1 base at J, with 12 bases between. The CDR3 loop is CASSPSRPNTEAFF. The CDR3 coding sequence is TGTGCCAGCAGCCCCAGCAGACCGAACACTGAAGCTTTCTTT.

This clonotype was seen only a few times. This chain uses TRBV20-1 with TRBJ2-6; D not certain. V gave up 5 bases and J gave up 2 bases, with 13 bases separating them. Germline V gene data show CDR1 as DFQATT and CDR2 as SNEGSKA (reference sequence). The length of the CDR3 is 15 residues. This chain's CDR3 is CSAPLGMTGANVLTF. CDR3 nucleotides: TGCAGTGCTCCCCTAGGAATGACTGGGGCCAACGTCCTGACTTTC.

This clonotype was detected a few times. The chain joins TRBV27 to TRBJ1-1; D ambiguous. V lost 4 bases, J lost 4 bases, and 16 bases lay in between. The germline V gene encodes CDR1 MNHEY and CDR2 SMNVEV (reference sequence). The CDR3 is 15 amino acids. The CDR3 loop reads CASSSLGKTATEAFF. As DNA, the CDR3 is TGTGCCAGCAGTTCCCTAGGAAAGACGGCCACTGAAGCTTTCTTT.

V usage is TRBV12-3 or TRBV12-4 and J usage is TRBJ2-1; 7 bases agree with TRBD1. The CDR3 extends over 12 amino acids. The ends lost 5 bases at V and 10 bases at J; junction bases unmatched: 5. CDR3 coding DNA: TGTGCCAGCAGTGTCCAGACAGGGGAGCAGTTCTTC. Its translation is CASSVQTGEQFF.

This clonotype was seen ten or more times. The gene calls are TRBV7-2 and TRBJ1-4; tentatively, D is TRBD1 (6 bases). With 3 bases removed from V and 8 bases from J, the gap between germline ends came to 16 bases. Germline V lookup: CDR1 SGHTA, CDR2 FQGNSA. The CDR3 is 15 amino acids. CDR3: CASSFLAGAGEKLFF. CDR3 DNA: TGTGCCAGCAGCTTCTTGGCAGGGGCTGGGGAAAAACTGTTTTTT.

The chain combines TRBV28 with TRBJ2-1; 9 nucleotides agree with TRBD1. With V trimmed by 6 bases and J by 8 bases, 11 bases remained unmatched. The germline V gene encodes CDR1 MDHEN and CDR2 SYDVKM. This CDR3 spans 15 amino acids. CDR3 protein: CASREPGQGSDEQFF. CDR3 nucleotides: TGTGCCAGCAGAGAGCCGGGACAGGGCTCTGATGAGCAGTTCTTC. Drawing the rest from reference TRBV28 and TRBJ2-1, the complete variable domain is DVKVTQSSRYLVKRTGEKVFLECVQDMDHENMFWYRQDPGLGLRLIYFSYDVKMKEKGDIPEGYSVSREKKERFSLILESASTNQTSMYLCASREPGQGSDEQFFGPGTRLTVL.

This clonotype was counted a few times. CDR3 sequence: CASSRSRDYYNEQFF. CDR3 coding DNA: TGTGCCAGCAGCCGCAGCAGGGACTATTACAATGAGCAGTTCTTC. V and J are TRBV28 and TRBJ2-1; 7 bases are shared with TRBD2. CDR1 is MDHEN and CDR2 is SYDVKM in the germline V gene. The V and J ends lost 6 bases and 4 bases, in that order; junction bases with no gene match: 9. There are 15 residues in the CDR3.

This clonotype has just one count. The chain is built from TRBV6-2 or TRBV6-3 and TRBJ2-3; possible D gene TRBD2, 7 bases. The ends were cut back, 2 bases at V and 1 base at J, with 10 bases in the middle. From germline, CDR1 is MNHEY and CDR2 SVGEGT. The CDR3 contains 15 residues. Here the CDR3 reads CASSYRGGGTDTQYF. The CDR3 DNA reads as TGTGCCAGCAGTTACAGGGGGGGCGGCACAGATACGCAGTATTTT.

This clonotype was recorded at least ten times. The chain has TRBV6-2 or TRBV6-3 and TRBJ2-5; the D is unclear. The CDR3 covers 12 residues. V gave up 6 bases and J gave up 4 bases, with 9 bases separating them. Per the germline V gene, CDR1 is MNHEY and CDR2 is SVGEGT. Here the CDR3 DNA reads TGTGCCAGCAGCCGTCAAGGAGAGACCCAGTACTTC. Translating gives CASSRQGETQYF.

This clonotype has at least ten counts. In nucleotides, the CDR3 is TGTGCCAGCAGTCCTACCGGGCTTGGCGGCACAGATACGCAGTATTTT. Translated: CASSPTGLGGTDTQYF. This chain connects TRBV2 to TRBJ2-3; D gene uncertain. The CDR3 length is 16 residues. Trimming pared 5 bases from V and 1 base from J, leaving 16 bases between. The germline CDR1 and CDR2 sequences are SNHLY and FYNNEI.

This clonotype was seen at least ten times. The V gene is TRBV2, the J gene TRBJ1-1, with a tentative D call TRBD1 (6 bases). The CDR3 has 14 residues. The V end lost 4 bases, the J end lost 10 bases, and 19 bases lay between the germline ends. Germline CDR1 and CDR2: SNHLY and FYNNEI. The CDR3 protein is CASSGEGGRTAAFF. The CDR3 DNA sequence: TGTGCCAGCAGTGGGGAGGGGGGCAGAACGGCAGCTTTCTTT.

This clonotype was counted a few times. This chain connects TRBV4-3 to TRBJ2-6; D might be TRBD1 (5 bases). This CDR3 has 16 amino acids. Germline CDR1 and CDR2: LGHNA and YSLEER. The V and J ends lost 0 bases and 4 bases respectively, with 10 bases between them. The CDR3 loop is CASSQDRGSGANVLTF. The CDR3 region has the DNA TGCGCCAGCAGCCAAGATAGGGGCTCCGGGGCCAACGTCCTGACTTTC.